This T cell receptor (beta chain) comes out of a study of T cells in Graves' hyperthyroidism and ophthalmopathy. Study outcomes and limitations: The model's output predicted ophthalmopathy at a median of around 7 months prior to onset.

V was trimmed by 1 base and J by 0 bases, leaving 16 bases between them. CDR1 and CDR2 from the germline V gene are SGHNT and YYREEE (reference sequence). The CDR3 covers 17 residues. It was RNA transcripts that yielded the amplified TCR beta CDR3 regions. RT-PCR in the first round (using the HTBI primer set) targeted the TCR CDR3. TCRdb called the multiplex PCR reads again in MiXCR, with one record for every CDR3 protein. The sample yields over 450,000 distinct CDR3 sequences, approximately 15% seen once. Thyroid ultrasound and orbital computed tomography, with clinical symptoms and serum thyroxine and TRAb, informed diagnoses. The PBMCs had their origin in more than 9.5 ml of fresh peripheral blood. Concerning this clonotype itself: Its specificity is not known.

This clonotype was obtained from a woman aged 18-35 years with Graves' hyperthyroidism. The rearrangement joins TRBV5-4 to TRBJ2-5; D is undetermined. Sequenced: blood. The CDR3 loop reads CASSLSPVAAYQETQYF. The DNA of the CDR3 is TGTGCCAGCAGCTTGTCCCCGGTGGCGGCGTACCAAGAGACCCAGTACTTC.